This section outlines one T cell receptor (beta chain) sequence together with its context. Its antigen is not identified. This entry belongs to a study of beta chain features in type 1 diabetes. Study-wide results and limits: For Type 1 diabetes patients, all four CD4+ subsets carried TCRB CDR3s that were moderately but significantly shorter.

TCRB transcripts that were expressed got sequenced, as all of the isolated RNA had been reverse transcribed. Repertoires were generated with immunoSEQ multiplex PCR, while TCRdb's copy carries only in-frame clones and drops some. This repertoire shows roughly 160,000 clones, approximately 8.4% found once; its top ten account for under 0.55%. The CDR3 is made up of 13 amino acids. Trimming shortened V by 1 base and J by 6 bases, and 7 bases separated the two germline ends. In germline, CDR1 is SGHTA, CDR2 FQGNSA. The chain carries TRBV7-2 and TRBJ2-4; D is uncertain. Sequencing was done on a sample of central memory CD4+ T cells from blood. The clonotype originates from a man aged 18 to 30 with type 1 diabetes. The CDR3 region is CASSLDNGNIQYF. CDR3 sequence (DNA): TGTGCCAGCAGCTTAGATAACGGAAACATTCAGTACTTC.